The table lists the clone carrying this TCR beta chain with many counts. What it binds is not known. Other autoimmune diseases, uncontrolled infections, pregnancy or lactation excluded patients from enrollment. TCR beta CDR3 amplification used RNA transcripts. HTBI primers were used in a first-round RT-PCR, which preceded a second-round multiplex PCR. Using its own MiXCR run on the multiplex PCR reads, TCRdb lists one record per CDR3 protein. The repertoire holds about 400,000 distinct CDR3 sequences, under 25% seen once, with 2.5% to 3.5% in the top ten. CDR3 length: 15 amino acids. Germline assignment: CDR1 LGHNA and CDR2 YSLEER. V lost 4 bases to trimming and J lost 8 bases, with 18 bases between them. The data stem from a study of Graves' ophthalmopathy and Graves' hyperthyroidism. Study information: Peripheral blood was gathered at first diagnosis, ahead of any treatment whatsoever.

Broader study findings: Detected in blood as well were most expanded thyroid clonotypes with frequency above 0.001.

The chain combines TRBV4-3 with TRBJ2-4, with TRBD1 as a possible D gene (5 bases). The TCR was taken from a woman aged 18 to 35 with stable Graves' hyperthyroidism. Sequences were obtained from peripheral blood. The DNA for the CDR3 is TGCGCCAGCAGCCGAGATCTCATCAGGGATCACATTCAGTACTTC. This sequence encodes CASSRDLIRDHIQYF.